The clone carrying this T cell receptor (beta chain) was detected only once. Study processing details: Amplified reference gene primers provided the basis for estimating nucleated cell counts. Sequenced by immunoSEQ multiplex PCR; TCRdb stores in-frame clones only, minus some. V and J calls and clone size come straight from that table; D and trimming were deduced from the DNA. The table has fewer than 200,000 clones, roughly 81% seen once. This sample is drawn from a study of blood T cell repertoires in COVID-19. At the level of the study: T cells, B-cell-depleted T cells, or PBMCs supplied cDNA or gDNA.

Trimming shortened V by 1 base and J by 9 bases, and 12 bases separated the two germline ends. The CDR3 has 13 residues. CDR1 and CDR2 from the germline V gene are SGHVS and FQNEAQ. The sequencing sample was made of peripheral blood. The rearrangement uses TRBV7-8 and TRBJ2-5, with D uncertain. This receptor was taken from a man between 40 and 49 years old who had recovered from COVID-19. The CDR3 DNA follows: TGTGCCAGCAGCTTAGGCGGTTCTGAGCCCCAGTACTTC. It specifies CASSLGGSEPQYF.